What follows describes a single T cell receptor beta chain. What it recognizes is unknown. V was pared by 5 bases and J by 7 bases, with 16 bases of the junction left unmatched. The CDR3 is 16 amino acids. Germline CDR1 SNHLY, CDR2 FYNNEI. The sample belongs to a study of shared clonotypes between healthy human individuals. Whole-study findings and limits: The study generally estimated greater richness for naive than memory subsets.

Assay used: immunoSEQ multiplex PCR; TCRdb lists only in-frame clones, some missing. Found here are about 380,000 clones, about 96% of them singletons; the top ten hold more than 0.3%. The TCR comes from a man aged 30-40 years in good health. Sequenced sample: memory CD8+ T cells sorted from blood. The subset was: CD45RO+ cells pooled with CCR7-negative TemRA cells. V gene TRBV2 combines with J gene TRBJ2-7; TRBD2 agrees at 8 bases. The CDR3 is CASSSSGTKGFGEQYF. The CDR3 DNA reads as TGTGCCAGCAGTAGTAGCGGGACTAAGGGGTTTGGTGAGCAGTACTTC.